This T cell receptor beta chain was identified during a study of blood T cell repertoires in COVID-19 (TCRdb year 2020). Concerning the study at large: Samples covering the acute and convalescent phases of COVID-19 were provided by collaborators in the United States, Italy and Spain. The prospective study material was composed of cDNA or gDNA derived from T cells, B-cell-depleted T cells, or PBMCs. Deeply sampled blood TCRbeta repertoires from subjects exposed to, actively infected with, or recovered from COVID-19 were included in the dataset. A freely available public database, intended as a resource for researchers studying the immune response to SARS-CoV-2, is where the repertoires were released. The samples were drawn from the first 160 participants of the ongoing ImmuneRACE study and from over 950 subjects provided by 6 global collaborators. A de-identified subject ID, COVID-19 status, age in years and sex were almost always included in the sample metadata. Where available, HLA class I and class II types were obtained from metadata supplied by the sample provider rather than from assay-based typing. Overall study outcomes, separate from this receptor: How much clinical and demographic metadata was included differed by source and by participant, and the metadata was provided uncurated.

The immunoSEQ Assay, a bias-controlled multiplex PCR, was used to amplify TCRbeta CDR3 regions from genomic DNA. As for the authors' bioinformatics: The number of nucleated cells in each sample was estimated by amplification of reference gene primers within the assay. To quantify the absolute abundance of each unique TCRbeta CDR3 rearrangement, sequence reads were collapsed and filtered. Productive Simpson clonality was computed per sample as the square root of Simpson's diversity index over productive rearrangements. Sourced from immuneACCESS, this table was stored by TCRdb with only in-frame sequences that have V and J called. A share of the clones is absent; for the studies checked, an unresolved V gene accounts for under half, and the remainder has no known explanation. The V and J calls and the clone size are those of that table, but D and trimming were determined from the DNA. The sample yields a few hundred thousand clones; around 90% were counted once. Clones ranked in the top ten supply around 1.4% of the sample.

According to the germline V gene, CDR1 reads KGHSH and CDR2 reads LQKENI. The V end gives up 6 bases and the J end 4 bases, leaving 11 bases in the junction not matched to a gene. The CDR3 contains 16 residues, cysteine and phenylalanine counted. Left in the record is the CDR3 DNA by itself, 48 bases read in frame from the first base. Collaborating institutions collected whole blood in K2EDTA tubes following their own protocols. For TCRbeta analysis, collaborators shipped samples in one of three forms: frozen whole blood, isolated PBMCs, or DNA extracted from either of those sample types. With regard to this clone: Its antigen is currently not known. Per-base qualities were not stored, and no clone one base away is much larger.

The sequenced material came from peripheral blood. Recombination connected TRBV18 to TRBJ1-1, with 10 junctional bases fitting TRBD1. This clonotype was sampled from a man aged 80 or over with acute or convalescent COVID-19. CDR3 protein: CASSTDRGKLRTEAFF. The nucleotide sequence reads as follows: TGTGCCAGCTCGACGGACAGGGGGAAATTGCGCACTGAAGCTTTCTTT. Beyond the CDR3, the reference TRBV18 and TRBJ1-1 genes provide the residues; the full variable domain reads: NAGVMQNPRHLVRRRGQEARLRCSPMKGHSHVYWYRQLPEEGLKFMVYLQKENIIDESGMPKERFSAEFPKEGPSILRIQQVVRGDSAAYFCASSTDRGKLRTEAFFGQGTRLTVV.